This entry lists 3 T cell receptor beta chains sequenced from one sample in a study of metastatic and nonmetastatic thyroid tumors. TCRdb re-called clones via MiXCR from the PCR reads. The data show 15,000 to 20,000 clones, 21% seen once. No treatment had been given to any patient before thyroid surgery. Sequencing used tumor tissue. These TCRs come from a female donor with papillary thyroid cancer or a benign thyroid nodule (not recorded which). Some clones in this sample may be carry-over from other donors' samples.

The CDR3 sequence is CSATVPAQGGTEAFF. CDR3 nucleotide sequence: TGCAGTGCTACCGTCCCAGCCCAGGGGGGAACTGAAGCTTTCTTT. The rearrangement joins TRBV20-1 to TRBJ1-1, with 7 nucleotides matching TRBD1. This CDR3 has 15 amino acids. J lost 5 bases, V lost 4 bases, and 13 bases had no gene match. Germline assignment: CDR1 DFQATT and CDR2 SNEGSKA (reference sequence).

This clone has ten or more counts. CDR3 in DNA: TGTGCCAGCAGCTTATTTTGGCCACTAGCGGGAACCAGCACAGATACGCAGTATTTT. Residues: CASSLFWPLAGTSTDTQYF. J is TRBJ2-3 and V is TRBV7-2, with TRBD2 matching 10 bases. The CDR3 extends over 19 amino acids. Germline CDR1 and CDR2: SGHTA and FQGNSA. With V trimmed by 2 bases and J by 0 bases, 11 bases remained unmatched.

This clone has ten or more counts. V is TRBV20-1 and J is TRBJ2-1, with D maybe TRBD2 (5 bases). This CDR3 is 15 amino acids long. Trimming took off 3 bases at V and 2 bases at J, with 14 bases between the two ends. The germline V gene has CDR1 DFQATT and CDR2 SNEGSKA (reference sequence). For the CDR3, the DNA is TGCAGTGCTAGTCGGTTCGGGGAACCCTACAATGAGCAGTTCTTC. It is translated as CSASRFGEPYNEQFF.